Here is one T cell receptor (beta chain) with its context. This sample is part of a study of blood T cell repertoires in COVID-19. About the research overall: PBMCs, B-cell-depleted T cells, or T cells were the source of the cDNA or gDNA that made up the material.

Germline CDR1 KGHSH, CDR2 LQKENI. V shed 0 bases, J shed 5 bases, and the junction held 29 bases outside the gene matches. The CDR3 loop spans 24 amino acids. In the source study's methods: From reference gene primer amplification, estimates of nucleated cell counts were derived. Some clones are missing from TCRdb's copy, which holds only in-frame ones; the method was immunoSEQ multiplex PCR. That table supplies the V and J calls and clone size; D and trimming were determined from the DNA. Seen here are 140,000 to 150,000 clones, about 87% observed once, and the top ten hold roughly 45%. This rearrangement joins TRBV18 to TRBJ2-1; TRBD2 agrees at 9 bases. This receptor was identified in a human donor in a cohort sampled during active COVID-19. The specimen was peripheral blood. The chain's CDR3 is CASSPPIWAPRASGIPLENNEQFF. Written as DNA, the CDR3 is TGTGCCAGCTCACCACCCATTTGGGCACCGAGGGCTAGCGGGATACCCCTAGAAAACAATGAGCAGTTCTTC.